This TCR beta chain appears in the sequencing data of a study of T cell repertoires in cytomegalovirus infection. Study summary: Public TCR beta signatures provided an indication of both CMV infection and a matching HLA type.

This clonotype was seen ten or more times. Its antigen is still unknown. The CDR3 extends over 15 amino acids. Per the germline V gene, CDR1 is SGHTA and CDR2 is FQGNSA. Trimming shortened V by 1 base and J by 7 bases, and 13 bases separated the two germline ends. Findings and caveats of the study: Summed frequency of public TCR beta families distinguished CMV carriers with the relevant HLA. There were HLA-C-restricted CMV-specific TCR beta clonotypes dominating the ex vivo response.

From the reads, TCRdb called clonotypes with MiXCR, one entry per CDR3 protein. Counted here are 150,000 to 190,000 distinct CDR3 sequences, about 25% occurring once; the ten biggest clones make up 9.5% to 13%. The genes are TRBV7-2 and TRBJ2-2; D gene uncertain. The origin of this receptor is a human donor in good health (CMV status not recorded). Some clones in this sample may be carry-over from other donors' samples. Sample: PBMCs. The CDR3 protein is CASSLEPPPLGELFF. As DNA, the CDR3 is TGTGCCAGCAGCTTAGAACCCCCACCACTCGGGGAGCTGTTTTTT.